This entry describes one T cell receptor beta chain. Adults between roughly 18 and 95 years of age took part from 24 US areas. This sample was included in a study of blood T cell repertoires in COVID-19. The table came from immunoSEQ multiplex PCR; TCRdb's copy has only in-frame clones and leaves some out. Among about 350,000 clones listed, roughly 90% were seen once. Per the germline V gene, CDR1 is MNHEY and CDR2 is SVGAGI. Trimming pared 7 bases from V and 11 bases from J, leaving 12 bases between. The CDR3 is 11 residues long. The V and J genes are TRBV6-5 and TRBJ1-5, with D possibly matching TRBD1 (6 bases). The sequence derives from a woman aged 30 to 39 who had recovered from COVID-19. The sample consisted of PBMCs or T cells enriched from blood (not recorded which). The CDR3 coding sequence is TGTGCCAGCAAGTGGGAGGGGGCCCAGCATTTT. Residues: CASKWEGAQHF.